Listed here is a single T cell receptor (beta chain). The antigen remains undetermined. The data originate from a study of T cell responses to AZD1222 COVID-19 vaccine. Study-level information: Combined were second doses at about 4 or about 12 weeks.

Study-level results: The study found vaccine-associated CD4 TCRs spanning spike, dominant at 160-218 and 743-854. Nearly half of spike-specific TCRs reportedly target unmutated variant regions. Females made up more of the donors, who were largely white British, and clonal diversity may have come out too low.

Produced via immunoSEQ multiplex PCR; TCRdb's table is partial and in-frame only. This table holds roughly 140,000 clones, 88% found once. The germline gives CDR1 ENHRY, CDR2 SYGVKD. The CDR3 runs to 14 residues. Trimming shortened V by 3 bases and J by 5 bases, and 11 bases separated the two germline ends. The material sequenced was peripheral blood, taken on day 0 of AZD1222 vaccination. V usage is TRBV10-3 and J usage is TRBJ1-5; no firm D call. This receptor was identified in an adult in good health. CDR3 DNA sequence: TGTGCCATCAGTGAAGGAGACACATATCAGCCCCAGCATTTT. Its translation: CAISEGDTYQPQHF.